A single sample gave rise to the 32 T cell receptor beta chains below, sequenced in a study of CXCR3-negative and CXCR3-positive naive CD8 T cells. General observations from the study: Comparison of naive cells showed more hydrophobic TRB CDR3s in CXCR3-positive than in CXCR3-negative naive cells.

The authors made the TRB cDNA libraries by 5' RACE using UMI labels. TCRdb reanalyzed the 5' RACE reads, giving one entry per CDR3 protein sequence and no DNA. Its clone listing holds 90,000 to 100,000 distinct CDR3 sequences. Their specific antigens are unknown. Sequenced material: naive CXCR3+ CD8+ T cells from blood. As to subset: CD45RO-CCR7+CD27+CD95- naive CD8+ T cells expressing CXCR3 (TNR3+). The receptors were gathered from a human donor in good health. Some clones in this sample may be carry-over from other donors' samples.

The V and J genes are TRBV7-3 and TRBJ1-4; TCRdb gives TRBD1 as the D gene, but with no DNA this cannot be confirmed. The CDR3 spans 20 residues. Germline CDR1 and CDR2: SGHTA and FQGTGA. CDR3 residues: CASSFPNPGQGAQTNEKLFF.

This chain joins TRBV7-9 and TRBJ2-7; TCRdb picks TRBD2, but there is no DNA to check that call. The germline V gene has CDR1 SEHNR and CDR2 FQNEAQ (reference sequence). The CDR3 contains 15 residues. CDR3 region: CVSSSSLAGGLEQYF.

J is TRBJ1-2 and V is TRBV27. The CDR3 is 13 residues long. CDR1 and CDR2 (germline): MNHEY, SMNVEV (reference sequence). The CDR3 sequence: CASSLSGLYGYTF.

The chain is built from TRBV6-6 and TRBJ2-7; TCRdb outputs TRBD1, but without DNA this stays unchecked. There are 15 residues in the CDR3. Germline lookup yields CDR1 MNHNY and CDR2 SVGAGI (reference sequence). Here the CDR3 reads CASSYSKAGRYEQYF.

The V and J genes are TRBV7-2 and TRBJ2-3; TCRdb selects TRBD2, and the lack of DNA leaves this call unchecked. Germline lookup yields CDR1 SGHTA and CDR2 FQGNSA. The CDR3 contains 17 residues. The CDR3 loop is CASSLAGPSGGTDTQYF.

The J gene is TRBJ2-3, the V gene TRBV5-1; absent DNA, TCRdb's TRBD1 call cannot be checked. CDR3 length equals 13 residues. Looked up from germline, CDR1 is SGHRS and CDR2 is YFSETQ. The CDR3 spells CASILSVPDTQYF.

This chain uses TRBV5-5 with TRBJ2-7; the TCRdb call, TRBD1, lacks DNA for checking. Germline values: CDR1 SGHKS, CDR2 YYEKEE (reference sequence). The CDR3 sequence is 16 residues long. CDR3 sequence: CASSFSDRDRSYEQYF.

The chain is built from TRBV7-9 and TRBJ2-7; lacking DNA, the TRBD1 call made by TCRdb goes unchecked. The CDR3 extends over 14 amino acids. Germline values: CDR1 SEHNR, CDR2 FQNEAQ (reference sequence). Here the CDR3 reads CASSQPGHFYEQYF. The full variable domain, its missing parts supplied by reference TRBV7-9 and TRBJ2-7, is DTGVSQNPRHKITKRGQNVTFRCDPISEHNRLYWYRQTLGQGPEFLTYFQNEAQLEKSRLLSDRFSAERPKGSFSTLEIQRTEQGDSAMYLCASSQPGHFYEQYFGPGTRLTVT.

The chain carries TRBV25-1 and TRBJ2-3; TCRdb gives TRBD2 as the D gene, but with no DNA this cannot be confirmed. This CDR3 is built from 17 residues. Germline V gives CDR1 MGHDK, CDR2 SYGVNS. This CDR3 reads CASSELAGEQSTDTQYF.

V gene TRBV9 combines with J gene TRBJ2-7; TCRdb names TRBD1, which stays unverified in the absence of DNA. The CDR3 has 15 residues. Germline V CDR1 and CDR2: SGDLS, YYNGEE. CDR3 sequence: CASSEWDGSSYEQYF.

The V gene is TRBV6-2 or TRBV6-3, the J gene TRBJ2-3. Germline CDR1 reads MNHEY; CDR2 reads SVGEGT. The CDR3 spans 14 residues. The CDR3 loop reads CASRKDRFTDTQYF.

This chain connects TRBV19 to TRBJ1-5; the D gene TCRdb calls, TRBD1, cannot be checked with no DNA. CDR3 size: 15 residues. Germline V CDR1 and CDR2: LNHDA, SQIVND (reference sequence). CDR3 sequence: CASSETGASNQPQHF.

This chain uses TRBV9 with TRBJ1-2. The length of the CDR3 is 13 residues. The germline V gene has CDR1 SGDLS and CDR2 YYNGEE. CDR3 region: CASSPGGTPGYTF.

CDR3 protein: CSVESTGGIVYEQFF. V gene TRBV29-1 combines with J gene TRBJ2-1; TCRdb indicates TRBD1, and absent DNA this call remains unverified. The CDR3 is made up of 15 amino acids. Germline values: CDR1 SQVTM, CDR2 ANQGSEA.

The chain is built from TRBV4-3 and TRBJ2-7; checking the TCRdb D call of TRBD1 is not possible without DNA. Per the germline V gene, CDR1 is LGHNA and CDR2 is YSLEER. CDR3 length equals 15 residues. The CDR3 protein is CASSQHGTGLYEQYF.

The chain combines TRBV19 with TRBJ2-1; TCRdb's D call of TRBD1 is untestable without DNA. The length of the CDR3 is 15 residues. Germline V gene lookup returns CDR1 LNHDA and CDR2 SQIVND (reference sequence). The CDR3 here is CASSQGASSYNEQFF.

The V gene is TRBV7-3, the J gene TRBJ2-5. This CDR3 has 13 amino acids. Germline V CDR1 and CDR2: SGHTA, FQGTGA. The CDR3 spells CASRGPDQETQYF.

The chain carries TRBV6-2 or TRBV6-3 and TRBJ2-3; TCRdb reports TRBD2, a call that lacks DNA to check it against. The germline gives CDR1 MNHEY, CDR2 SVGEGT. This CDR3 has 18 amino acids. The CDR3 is CASSRRLAGAIITDTQYF.

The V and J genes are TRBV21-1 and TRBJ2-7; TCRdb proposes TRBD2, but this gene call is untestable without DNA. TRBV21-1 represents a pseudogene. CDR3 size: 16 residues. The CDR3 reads CASSKASGTRSYEQYF.

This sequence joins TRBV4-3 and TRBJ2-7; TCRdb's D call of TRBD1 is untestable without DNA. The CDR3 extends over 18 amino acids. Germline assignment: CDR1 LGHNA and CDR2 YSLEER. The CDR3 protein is CASSQESLLGRFSYEQYF.

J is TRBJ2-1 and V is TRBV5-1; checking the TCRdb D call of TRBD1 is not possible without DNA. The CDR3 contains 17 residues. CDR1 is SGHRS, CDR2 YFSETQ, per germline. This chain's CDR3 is CASSLASGTGTYNEQFF.

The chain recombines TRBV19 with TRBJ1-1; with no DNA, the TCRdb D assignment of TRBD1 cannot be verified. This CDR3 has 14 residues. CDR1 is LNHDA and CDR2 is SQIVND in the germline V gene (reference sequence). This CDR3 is CASSIAGFGAEAFF.

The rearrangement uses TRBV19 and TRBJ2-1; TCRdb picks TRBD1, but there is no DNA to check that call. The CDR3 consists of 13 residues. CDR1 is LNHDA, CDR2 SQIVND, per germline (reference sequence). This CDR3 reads CASSIGGHNEQFF.

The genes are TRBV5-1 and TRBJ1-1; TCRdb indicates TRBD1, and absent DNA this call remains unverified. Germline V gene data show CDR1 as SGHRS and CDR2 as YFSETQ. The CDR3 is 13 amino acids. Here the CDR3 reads CASSKGQGNEAFF.

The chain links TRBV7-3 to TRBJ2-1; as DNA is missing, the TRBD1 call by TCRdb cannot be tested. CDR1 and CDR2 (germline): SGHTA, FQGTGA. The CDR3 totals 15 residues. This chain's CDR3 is CAGSPAAGAYNEQFF.

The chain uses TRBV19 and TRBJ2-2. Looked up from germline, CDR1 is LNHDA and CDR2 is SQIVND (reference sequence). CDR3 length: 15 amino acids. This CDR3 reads CASSIVRGNTGELFF.

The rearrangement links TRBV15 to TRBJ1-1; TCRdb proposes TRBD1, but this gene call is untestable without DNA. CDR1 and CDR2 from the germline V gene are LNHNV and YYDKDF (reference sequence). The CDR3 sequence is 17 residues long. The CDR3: CATSRSRPGGRSTEAFF.

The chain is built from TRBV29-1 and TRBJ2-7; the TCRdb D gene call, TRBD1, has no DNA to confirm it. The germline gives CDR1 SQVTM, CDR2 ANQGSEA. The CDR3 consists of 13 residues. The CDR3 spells CSAAGGSSYEQYF.

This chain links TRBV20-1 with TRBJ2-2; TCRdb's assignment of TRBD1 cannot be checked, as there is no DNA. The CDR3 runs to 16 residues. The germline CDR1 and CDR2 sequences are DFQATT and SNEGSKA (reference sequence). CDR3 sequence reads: CSASDREELNTGELFF.

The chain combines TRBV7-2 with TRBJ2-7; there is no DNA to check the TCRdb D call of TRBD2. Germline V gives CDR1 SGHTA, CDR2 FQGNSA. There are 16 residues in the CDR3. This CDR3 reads CASSPVLARSGDEQYF.

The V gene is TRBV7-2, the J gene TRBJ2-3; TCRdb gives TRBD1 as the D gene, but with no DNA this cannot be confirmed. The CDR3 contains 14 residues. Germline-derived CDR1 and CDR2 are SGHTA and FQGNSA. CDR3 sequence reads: CASSSRSDSLTQYF.

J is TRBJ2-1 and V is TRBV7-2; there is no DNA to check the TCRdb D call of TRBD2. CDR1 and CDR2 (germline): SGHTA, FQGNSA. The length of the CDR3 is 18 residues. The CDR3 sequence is CASSPPGLAGGPLWEQFF.